This TCR beta chain came from a study of T cell responses to AZD1222 COVID-19 vaccine. V lost 6 bases to trimming and J lost 0 bases, with 12 bases between them. From germline, CDR1 is LNHDA and CDR2 SQIVND (reference sequence). This CDR3 spans 15 amino acids. This clone was seen once. The repertoire was sequenced with immunoSEQ multiplex PCR; TCRdb's copy has only in-frame clones and lacks some. The data show 150,000 to 200,000 clones, roughly 92% seen once. Source: peripheral blood, taken on day 0 of AZD1222 vaccination. The chain joins TRBV19 to TRBJ1-3; D gene ambiguous. The origin of this receptor is an adult in good health. DNA for the CDR3: TGTGCCAGTAGCCCACATGGCAGCTCTGGAAACACCATATATTTT. Amino acid sequence: CASSPHGSSGNTIYF.